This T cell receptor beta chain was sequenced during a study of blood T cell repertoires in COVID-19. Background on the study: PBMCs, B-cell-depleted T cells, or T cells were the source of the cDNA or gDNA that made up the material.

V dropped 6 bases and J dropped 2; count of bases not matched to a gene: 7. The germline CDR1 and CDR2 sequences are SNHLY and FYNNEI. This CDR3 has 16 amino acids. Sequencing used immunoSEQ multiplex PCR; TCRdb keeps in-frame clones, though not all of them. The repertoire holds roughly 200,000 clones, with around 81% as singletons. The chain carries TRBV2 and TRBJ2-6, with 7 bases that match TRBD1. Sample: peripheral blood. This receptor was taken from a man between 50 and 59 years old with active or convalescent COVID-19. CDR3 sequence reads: CASRPPRGTGANVLTF. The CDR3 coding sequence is TGTGCCAGCAGGCCACCCAGGGGGACTGGGGCCAACGTCCTGACTTTC.